Detailed here is one T cell receptor beta chain. This sample stems from a study of T cell clonotyping in hematopoietic cell transplantation. The repertoire was sequenced with immunoSEQ multiplex PCR; TCRdb's copy has only in-frame clones and lacks some. Here the sample spans approximately 14,000 clones, 70% to 90% being singletons. The V and J ends lost 1 base and 3 bases respectively, with 16 bases between them. CDR3 length equals 16 residues. Germline CDR1 and CDR2: SGDLS and YYNGEE. The chain combines TRBV9 with TRBJ1-2; perhaps TRBD1 as D (5 bases). Sequencing was performed on PBMCs, taken 100 days after allogeneic stem cell transplant. The sequence was obtained from a male patient between 50 and 60 years old who had an allogeneic stem cell transplant from an unrelated donor, so T cells may come from the graft donor. Some clones in this sample may be carry-over from other donors' samples. The DNA of the CDR3 is TGTGCCAGCAGCGTAACCACTTCCGCAGGGTACTATGGCTACACCTTC. This translates into CASSVTTSAGYYGYTF.